Listed below are T cell receptor beta chains from one sample, sequenced in a study of TIL therapy for anti-PD-1-resistant metastatic lung cancer. Assay: immunoSEQ multiplex PCR; the TCRdb copy retains only in-frame clones and omits some. The table includes roughly 7,400 clones, roughly 80% detected once. Material: tumor tissue, obtained at baseline. The receptors come from a person between 25 and 79 years old with non-small cell lung cancer. Both conserved end residues are part of each CDR3. The D gene is left open where the match is weak. Clone size is stated in some rows and not others, as once, few, many or a class when expanded.

CASSLRLGNNEQFF | TGTGCCAGTAGTCTGCGACTAGGGAACAATGAGCAGTTCTTC | TRBV19 | . | TRBJ2-1 | .
CASSLRGVKTDTQYF | TGCGCCAGCAGCTTAAGGGGAGTAAAGACAGATACGCAGTATTTT | TRBV5-1 | . | TRBJ2-3 | .
CAISELSGEEKLFF | TGTGCCATCAGTGAGTTATCTGGGGAAGAAAAACTGTTTTTT | TRBV10-3 | . | TRBJ1-4 | .
CASTWRPSSYNEQFF | TGCGCCAGCACCTGGAGGCCTAGCTCCTACAATGAGCAGTTCTTC | TRBV5-1 | few | TRBJ2-1 | .
CASTWDRGGGGYTF | TGTGCCAGCACCTGGGACAGGGGGGGTGGAGGCTACACCTTC | TRBV6-1 | . | TRBJ1-2 | TRBD1
CASSHGWNTEAFF | TGTGCCAGCAGCCATGGGTGGAACACTGAAGCTTTCTTT | TRBV14 | . | TRBJ1-1 | .
CASRPTSGSLGNEQFF | TGTGCCAGTAGACCGACTAGCGGGAGTTTGGGGAATGAGCAGTTCTTC | TRBV19 | . | TRBJ2-1 | TRBD2
CASSLGLGTEAFF | TGTGCCAGCAGCCTAGGCCTGGGGACTGAAGCTTTCTTT | TRBV28 | . | TRBJ1-1 | .
CSVLPKGALTVSGANVLTF | TGCAGCGTTCTTCCAAAGGGGGCTTTAACAGTCTCTGGAGCCAACGTCCTGACTTTC | TRBV29-1 | . | TRBJ2-6 | TRBD1
CASSLRGGRTNEKLFF | TGTGCCAGCAGTTTAAGAGGGGGGCGGACTAATGAAAAACTGTTTTTT | TRBV28 | . | TRBJ1-4 | .
CASIDSMNEQFF | TGCGCCAGCATCGACAGTATGAATGAGCAGTTCTTC | TRBV5-1 | once | TRBJ2-1 | .
CASSPAGNTIYF | TGTGCCAGCAGTCCGGCTGGAAACACCATATATTTT | TRBV28 | . | TRBJ1-3 | .
CASSLSTGYGYTF | TGTGCCAGCAGTTTATCGACAGGGTATGGCTACACCTTC | TRBV27 | . | TRBJ1-2 | TRBD1
CASSYPGAEQYF | TGTGCCAGCAGTTACCCCGGGGCCGAGCAGTACTTC | TRBV6-6 | . | TRBJ2-7 | .
CASSSGTGTREQYF | TGTGCCAGCAGCTCCGGGACAGGGACAAGGGAGCAGTACTTC | TRBV7-2 | . | TRBJ2-7 | TRBD1
CASSYSGGGGYTF | TGTGCCAGCAGTTACTCAGGGGGCGGTGGCTACACCTTC | TRBV6-5 | . | TRBJ1-2 | TRBD1
CSVGLLYYNEQFF | TGCAGCGTTGGGTTACTATACTACAATGAGCAGTTCTTC | TRBV29-1 | . | TRBJ2-1 | .
CASSPGHGDSNQPQHF | TGCGCCAGCAGCCCGGGGCACGGAGATAGCAATCAGCCCCAGCATTTT | TRBV5-1 | . | TRBJ1-5 | .
CASSYDGYNSPLHF | TGCGCCAGCAGCTATGACGGCTATAATTCACCCCTCCACTTT | TRBV5-1 | . | TRBJ1-6 | .
CASSAGVNQETQYF | TGTGCCAGCAGCGCCGGAGTAAACCAAGAGACCCAGTACTTC | TRBV9 | once | TRBJ2-5 | .
CASSPASGGTYEQYF | TGTGCCAGCAGTCCCGCTAGCGGGGGGACCTACGAGCAGTACTTC | TRBV6-5 | once | TRBJ2-7 | TRBD2
CASSMRGGTQPQHF | TGTGCCAGTAGTATGAGGGGAGGCACTCAGCCCCAGCATTTT | TRBV19 | . | TRBJ1-5 | .
CASRAEWGGTEAFF | TGCGCCAGCCGGGCAGAGTGGGGGGGCACTGAAGCTTTCTTT | TRBV5-1 | . | TRBJ1-1 | .
CASSAFRAGGGNEQFF | TGTGCCAGCAGCGCGTTCCGGGCGGGGGGCGGAAATGAGCAGTTCTTC | TRBV9 | . | TRBJ2-1 | TRBD2
CAISEPDHQETQYF | TGTGCCATCAGTGAGCCGGACCACCAAGAGACCCAGTACTTC | TRBV10-3 | . | TRBJ2-5 | .
CASSPVILQGTTTYGYTF | TGTGCCAGCAGCCCAGTAATTTTACAGGGGACAACCACCTATGGCTACACCTTC | TRBV7-8 | once | TRBJ1-2 | TRBD1
CASSQDQGSEAFF | TGCGCCAGCAGCCAAGATCAGGGGTCGGAAGCTTTCTTT | TRBV4-3 | . | TRBJ1-1 | .
CASRLGGGNAEAFF | TGTGCCAGCAGGTTAGGGGGAGGAAACGCTGAAGCTTTCTTT | TRBV27 | . | TRBJ1-1 | .
CASSYLGTSGGSADTQYF | TGTGCCAGCAGCTACCTCGGGACTAGCGGGGGTTCCGCAGATACGCAGTATTTT | TRBV9 | . | TRBJ2-3 | TRBD2
CASSVGGTDYEQYF | TGTGCCAGCAGCGTAGGTGGGACAGACTACGAGCAGTACTTC | TRBV9 | . | TRBJ2-7 | TRBD1
CASSEGPSSGPDTQYF | TGTGCCAGCAGTGAGGGGCCTTCTAGCGGGCCAGATACGCAGTATTTT | TRBV6-1 | . | TRBJ2-3 | TRBD2
CASSSIPAPNYGYTF | TGTGCCAGCAGCTCCATACCGGCCCCTAACTATGGCTACACCTTC | TRBV7-3 | . | TRBJ1-2 | .
CASSFYRGRDSPLHF | TGTGCCAGCAGTTTCTACAGGGGAAGAGATTCACCCCTCCACTTT | TRBV27 | few | TRBJ1-6 | TRBD1
CASSLILERQGRYSNQPQHF | TGTGCCAGCAGCTTAATCCTTGAGCGGCAGGGGCGATATAGCAATCAGCCCCAGCATTTT | TRBV7-3 | . | TRBJ1-5 | .